Shown below are 10 T cell receptor beta chains from a single sample sequenced in a study of cytomegalovirus exposure and HLA in healthy donors. 13 Jbeta primers and 60 Vbeta primers were used for the PCR. TCRdb keeps only in-frame clones here, not all; method: immunoSEQ multiplex PCR. The repertoire consists of fewer than 250,000 clones, with almost 80% occurring once and the leading ten covering about 3.8%. The specimen was PBMCs. The origin of the receptors is a male donor in good health and CMV-seronegative.

The chain couples TRBV7-2 to TRBJ2-1; possibly TRBD2 for D (7 bases). The V gene lost 1 base and the J gene lost 7 bases, with 11 bases spanning the gap. The CDR3 consists of 14 residues. Germline CDR1 and CDR2: SGHTA and FQGNSA. CDR3 sequence (DNA): TGTGCCAGCAGCTTAGAAGGGGGGGGAAATGAGCAGTTCTTC. Encoded protein: CASSLEGGGNEQFF.

The CDR3 region has the DNA TGTGCCAGCAGCCCTCTAGCCGGAGAAAGTGAGCAGTTCTTC. Translating gives CASSPLAGESEQFF. The J gene is TRBJ2-1, the V gene TRBV4-2; tentatively, D is TRBD2 (5 bases). Trimming stripped 4 bases from V and 9 bases from J, with 16 bases between. CDR1 and CDR2 (germline): LGHNA, YNFKEQ. CDR3 length: 14 amino acids.

The V and J genes are TRBV4-1 and TRBJ2-5, with D uncertain. CDR1 is MGHRA and CDR2 is YSYEKL in the germline V gene. The V end lost 0 bases, the J end lost 5 bases, and 7 bases lay between the germline ends. The CDR3 runs to 13 residues. The CDR3 spells CASSQDPEETQYF. The CDR3 DNA reads as TGCGCCAGCAGCCAAGACCCTGAGGAGACCCAGTACTTC.

The rearrangement uses TRBV19 and TRBJ1-5, with D possibly matching TRBD1 (6 bases). From germline, CDR1 is LNHDA and CDR2 SQIVND (reference sequence). The CDR3 spans 14 residues. V dropped 6 bases and J dropped 0 bases, with 9 bases sitting between them. CDR3 sequence (DNA): TGTGCCAGTAGGGCGGACAGTAGCAATCAGCCCCAGCATTTT. As protein: CASRADSSNQPQHF.

The CDR3 nucleotides read TGTGCCAGCAGTTTATCGGGGAGAGGGGGAAGCTATGGCTACACCTTC. It codes for CASSLSGRGGSYGYTF. The rearrangement links TRBV27 to TRBJ1-2, with a tentative D call TRBD1 (6 bases). Germline assignment: CDR1 MNHEY and CDR2 SMNVEV (reference sequence). V was trimmed by 0 bases and J by 4 bases, leaving 15 bases between them. The CDR3 is 16 amino acids.

The table lists this clone with a few counts. J is TRBJ2-1 and V is TRBV27, with 9 bases that match TRBD2. The CDR3 contains 15 residues. Trimming removed 5 bases from V and 9 bases from J; junction bases left unmatched: 11. The V gene's germline CDR1 is MNHEY and CDR2 SMNVEV (reference sequence). DNA of the CDR3: TGTGCCAGCAGTCCCGGCGTAGCGGGGGCGGGTGAGCAGTTCTTC. Residues: CASSPGVAGAGEQFF.

The V and J genes are TRBV15 and TRBJ1-1; 9 bases are shared with TRBD1. Germline V gives CDR1 LNHNV, CDR2 YYDKDF (reference sequence). Trimming cost V 7 bases and J 5 bases; bases outside gene matches: 8. The CDR3 runs 14 residues. CDR3 coding DNA: TGTGCCACCACTCCCGGGACAGGGAGGACTGAAGCTTTCTTT. Protein: CATTPGTGRTEAFF.

The chain employs TRBV7-8 and TRBJ2-3; a possible D gene is TRBD1 (7 bases). The V gene lost 2 bases and the J gene lost 5 bases, with 17 bases spanning the gap. This CDR3 comprises 16 residues. CDR1 and CDR2 from the germline V gene are SGHVS and FQNEAQ. DNA of the CDR3: TGTGCCAGCAGCTTAAGTGCGGGACAGAGCGGAGATACGCAGTATTTT. This gives the protein CASSLSAGQSGDTQYF.

The CDR3 region is CASSYLGGIDEQYF. The CDR3 coding sequence is TGTGCCAGCAGTTACCTCGGAGGGATTGACGAGCAGTACTTC. The chain combines TRBV27 with TRBJ2-7, with a weak D call TRBD2 (6 bases). Germline CDR1 is MNHEY and CDR2 is SMNVEV (reference sequence). Trimming took 4 bases from V and 5 from J, leaving 15 bases between them. The CDR3 runs to 14 residues.

V gene TRBV27 combines with J gene TRBJ1-1; 7 positions match TRBD1. After removal of 4 bases from V and 1 base from J, the junction contained 9 bases not matched to a gene. CDR3 length equals 16 residues. Per the germline V gene, CDR1 is MNHEY and CDR2 is SMNVEV (reference sequence). CDR3: CASSSLLGTENTEAFF. For the CDR3, the DNA is TGTGCCAGCAGTTCCCTCCTGGGGACAGAGAACACTGAAGCTTTCTTT.